This is a list of T cell receptor beta chains from one sample in a study of early stage breast cancer tumors. Profiled with immunoSEQ multiplex PCR; TCRdb holds only in-frame clones, not every one. There are some 41,000 clones in the sample; 55% to 75% occur only once, and roughly 7.9% lies in the top ten. Sequenced: blood. The receptor source for this set is a person between 45 and 65 years old with breast cancer. Both conserved end residues are part of each CDR3. The D gene is left open where the match is weak. Clone size is shown for a subset of rows, as once, few, many or a class of expanded clone.

v_gene,abundance,j_gene,d_gene,CDR3aa,CDR3nt
TRBV9,NA,TRBJ2-2,TRBD1,CASSGTGGVGELFF,TGTGCCAGCAGCGGGACAGGGGGGGTCGGGGAGCTGTTTTTT
TRBV4-2,NA,TRBJ2-1,TRBD2,CASSQGGGRGYNEQFF,TGTGCCAGCAGCCAAGGGGGCGGGAGAGGTTACAATGAGCAGTTCTTC
TRBV29-1,NA,TRBJ2-7,TRBD2,CSVQLAGVNEQYF,TGCAGCGTTCAACTAGCGGGAGTAAACGAGCAGTACTTC
TRBV29-1,NA,TRBJ1-1,NA,CSVVAGLNTEAFF,TGCAGCGTTGTGGCCGGGTTGAACACTGAAGCTTTCTTT
TRBV2,NA,TRBJ2-1,TRBD1,CASLPLGGRVNEQFF,TGTGCCAGCCTCCCCCTAGGGGGCAGGGTAAATGAGCAGTTCTTC
TRBV21-1,once,TRBJ2-2,NA,CASSKRGTGLRITGELFF,TGTGCCAGCAGCAAACGAGGGACAGGGCTTAGGATAACCGGGGAGCTGTTTTTT
TRBV18,NA,TRBJ2-2,TRBD2,CASPSGGNTGELFF,TGTGCCAGCCCTTCGGGGGGAAACACCGGGGAGCTGTTTTTT
TRBV11-2,NA,TRBJ2-3,NA,CASSLDRISREEYF,TGTGCCAGCAGCTTAGATCGAATTAGCAGGGAGGAGTATTTT
TRBV10-2,NA,TRBJ2-1,NA,CASRERDEQFF,TGCGCCAGCAGGGAGCGGGATGAGCAGTTCTTC
TRBV19,NA,TRBJ1-1,NA,CASSRQNTEAFF,TGTGCCAGTTCGAGGCAGAACACTGAAGCTTTCTTT
TRBV27,NA,TRBJ2-1,NA,CASKRDTNSYNEQFF,TGTGCCAGCAAAAGGGACACCAACTCCTACAATGAGCAGTTCTTC
TRBV5-1,NA,TRBJ2-1,NA,CASSIQGLDEQFF,TGCGCCAGCAGCATACAGGGTTTGGATGAGCAGTTCTTC
TRBV5-6,NA,TRBJ2-5,TRBD1,CASSFQGGSTETQYF,TGTGCCAGCAGCTTCCAAGGGGGCAGCACAGAGACCCAGTACTTC
TRBV29-1,NA,TRBJ1-4,TRBD1,CSVGDRATNEKLFF,TGCAGCGTTGGGGACAGGGCTACTAATGAAAAACTGTTTTTT
TRBV4-3,few,TRBJ2-5,TRBD2,CASSQLAGAQETQYF,TGCGCCAGCAGCCAGCTAGCGGGGGCCCAAGAGACCCAGTACTTC
TRBV7-2,once,TRBJ2-7,TRBD2,CASSHSGSHEQYF,TGTGCCAGCAGCCATAGCGGGAGCCACGAGCAGTACTTC
TRBV7-6,NA,TRBJ1-1,NA,CASSLGASDTEAFF,TGTGCCAGCAGCTTAGGGGCGTCGGACACTGAAGCTTTCTTT
TRBV29-1,NA,TRBJ2-7,NA,CSVEDTYEQYF,TGCAGCGTTGAAGATACCTACGAGCAGTACTTC
TRBV4-1,NA,TRBJ1-5,NA,CASRLRHDINQPQHF,TGCGCCAGCAGACTGAGACATGACATTAATCAGCCCCAGCATTTT
TRBV6-5,NA,TRBJ1-3,NA,CASSYRGGSGNTIYF,TGTGCCAGCAGTTACCGGGGAGGCTCTGGAAACACCATATATTTT
TRBV9,NA,TRBJ1-1,TRBD1,CASSVDPQGMNTEAFF,TGTGCCAGCAGCGTAGATCCACAGGGGATGAACACTGAAGCTTTCTTT
TRBV5-1,few,TRBJ2-7,NA,CASSSDGVYEQYF,TGCGCCAGCAGCTCGGACGGGGTCTACGAGCAGTACTTC
TRBV19,NA,TRBJ2-3,TRBD2,CASWGGSVSDTQYF,TGTGCCAGCTGGGGCGGGAGCGTATCAGATACGCAGTATTTT
TRBV6-6,NA,TRBJ1-1,NA,CASTGGAGEAFF,TGTGCCAGCACCGGAGGGGCCGGGGAAGCTTTCTTT
TRBV7-2,few,TRBJ1-1,TRBD1,CASSLEGAGTEAFF,TGTGCCAGCAGCTTAGAGGGGGCTGGCACTGAAGCTTTCTTT
TRBV5-6,NA,TRBJ2-7,TRBD2,CASSPMQGGGYEQYF,TGTGCCAGCAGCCCTATGCAGGGCGGGGGCTACGAGCAGTACTTC